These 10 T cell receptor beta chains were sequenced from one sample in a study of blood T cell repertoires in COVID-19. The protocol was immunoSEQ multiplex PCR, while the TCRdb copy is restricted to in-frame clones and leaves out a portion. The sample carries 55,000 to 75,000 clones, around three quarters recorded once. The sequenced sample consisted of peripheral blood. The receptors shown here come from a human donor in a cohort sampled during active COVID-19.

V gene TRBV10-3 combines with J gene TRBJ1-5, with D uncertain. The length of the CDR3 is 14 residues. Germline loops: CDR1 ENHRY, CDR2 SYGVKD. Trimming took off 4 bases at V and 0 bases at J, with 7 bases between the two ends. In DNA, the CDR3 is TGTGCCATCAGTGGTGGAGATAGCAATCAGCCCCAGCATTTT. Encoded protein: CAISGGDSNQPQHF.

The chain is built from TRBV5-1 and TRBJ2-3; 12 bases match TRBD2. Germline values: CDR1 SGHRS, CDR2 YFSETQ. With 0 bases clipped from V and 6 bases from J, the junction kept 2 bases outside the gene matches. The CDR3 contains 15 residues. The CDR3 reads CASSLATSGRDTQYF. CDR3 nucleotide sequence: TGCGCCAGCAGCTTGGCTACTAGCGGGAGGGATACGCAGTATTTT.

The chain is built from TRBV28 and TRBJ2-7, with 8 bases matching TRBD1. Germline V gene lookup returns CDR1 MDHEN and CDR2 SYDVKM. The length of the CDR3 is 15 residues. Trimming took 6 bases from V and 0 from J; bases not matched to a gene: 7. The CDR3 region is CASRFNTGGSYEQYF. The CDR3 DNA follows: TGTGCCAGCAGATTTAACACAGGGGGCTCCTACGAGCAGTACTTC.

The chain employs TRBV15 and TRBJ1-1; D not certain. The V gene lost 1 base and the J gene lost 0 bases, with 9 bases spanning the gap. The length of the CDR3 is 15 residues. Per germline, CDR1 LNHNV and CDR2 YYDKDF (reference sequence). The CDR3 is CATSRVSQVNTEAFF. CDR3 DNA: TGTGCCACCAGCAGAGTCTCACAAGTGAACACTGAAGCTTTCTTT.

In nucleotides, the CDR3 is TGTGCCAGCAGTGTCTACCGGGACAGGGAGCGCAATGAGCAGTTCTTC. Residues: CASSVYRDRERNEQFF. The chain joins TRBV6-1 to TRBJ2-1; 9 bases fit TRBD1. Germline assignment: CDR1 MNHNS and CDR2 SASEGT. CDR3 length: 16 amino acids. V shed 4 bases, J shed 6 bases, and the junction held 10 bases outside the gene matches.

The CDR3 region has the DNA TGCGCCAGCAGCCTAGACTCGCGGGAGGCTAATGAGCAGTTCTTC. The encoded protein is CASSLDSREANEQFF. The chain joins TRBV5-1 to TRBJ2-1, with 8 nucleotides matching TRBD2. Germline assignment: CDR1 SGHRS and CDR2 YFSETQ. Trimming at V came to 4 bases and at J to 7 bases, leaving 10 bases not matched to a gene. This CDR3 is built from 15 residues.

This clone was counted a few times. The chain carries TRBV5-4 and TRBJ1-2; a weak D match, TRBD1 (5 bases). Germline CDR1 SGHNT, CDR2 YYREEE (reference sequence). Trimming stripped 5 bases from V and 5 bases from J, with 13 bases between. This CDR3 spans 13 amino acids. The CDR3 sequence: CASSSTGYYGYTF. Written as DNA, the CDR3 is TGTGCCAGCAGTTCAACAGGATATTATGGCTACACCTTC.

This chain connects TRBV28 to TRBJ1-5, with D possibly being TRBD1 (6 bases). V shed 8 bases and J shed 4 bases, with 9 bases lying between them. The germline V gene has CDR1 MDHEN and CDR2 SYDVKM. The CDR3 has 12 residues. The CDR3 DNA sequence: TGTGCCAGCCAGGACAGTAATCAGCCCCAGCATTTT. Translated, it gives CASQDSNQPQHF.

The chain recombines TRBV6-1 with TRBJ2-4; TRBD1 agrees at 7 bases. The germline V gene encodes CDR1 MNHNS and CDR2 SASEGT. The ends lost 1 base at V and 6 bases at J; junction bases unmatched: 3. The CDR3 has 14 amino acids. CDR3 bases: TGTGCCAGCAGTGAAGTACCAGGGGGAAACATTCAGTACTTC. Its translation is CASSEVPGGNIQYF.

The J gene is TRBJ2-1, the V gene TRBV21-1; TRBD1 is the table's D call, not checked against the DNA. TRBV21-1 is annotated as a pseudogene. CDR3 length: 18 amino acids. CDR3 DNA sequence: TGTGCCAGCAGCAAAGGAACGTGTAGTAGGGACACAAACAATGAGCAGTTCTTC. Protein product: CASSKGTCSRDTNNEQFF.